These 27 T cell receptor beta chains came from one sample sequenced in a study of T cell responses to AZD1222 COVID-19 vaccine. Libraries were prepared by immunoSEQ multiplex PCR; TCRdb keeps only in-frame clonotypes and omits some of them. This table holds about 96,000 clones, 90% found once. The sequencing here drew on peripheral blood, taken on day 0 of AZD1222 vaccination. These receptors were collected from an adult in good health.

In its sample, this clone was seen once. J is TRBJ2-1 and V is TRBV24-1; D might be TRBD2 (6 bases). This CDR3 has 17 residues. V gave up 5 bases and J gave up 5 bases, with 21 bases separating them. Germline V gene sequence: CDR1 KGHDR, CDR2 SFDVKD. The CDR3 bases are TGTGCCACCAGTGCCCTCCCTGGGGGGTCCTCGAACAATGAGCAGTTCTTC. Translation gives CATSALPGGSSNNEQFF.

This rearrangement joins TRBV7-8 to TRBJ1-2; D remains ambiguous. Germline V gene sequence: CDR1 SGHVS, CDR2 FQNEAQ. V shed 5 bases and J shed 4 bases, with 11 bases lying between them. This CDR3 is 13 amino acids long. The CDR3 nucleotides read TGTGCCAGCAGCCGCGACGCGGCCTATGGCTACACCTTC. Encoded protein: CASSRDAAYGYTF.

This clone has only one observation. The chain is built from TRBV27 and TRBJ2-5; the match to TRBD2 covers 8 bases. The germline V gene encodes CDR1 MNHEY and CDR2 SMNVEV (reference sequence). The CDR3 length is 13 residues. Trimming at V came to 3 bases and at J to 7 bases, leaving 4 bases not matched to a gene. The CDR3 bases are TGTGCCAGCAGTTTTTCCGGGAGGGTGACCCAGTACTTC. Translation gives CASSFSGRVTQYF.

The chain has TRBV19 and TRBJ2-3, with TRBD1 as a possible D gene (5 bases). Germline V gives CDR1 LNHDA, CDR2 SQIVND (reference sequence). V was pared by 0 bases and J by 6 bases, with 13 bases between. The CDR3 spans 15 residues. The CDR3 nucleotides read TGTGCCAGTAGTATAGAAGGGTCCAAGGGGGATACGCAGTATTTT. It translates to CASSIEGSKGDTQYF. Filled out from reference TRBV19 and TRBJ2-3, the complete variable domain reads DGGITQSPKYLFRKEGQNVTLSCEQNLNHDAMYWYRQDPGQGLRLIYYSQIVNDFQKGDIAEGYSVSREKKESFPLTVTSAQKNPTAFYLCASSIEGSKGDTQYFGPGTRLTVL.

The CDR3 bases are TGTGCCAGCAGCCCGACGGGACAGGTCTATGGCTACACCTTC. Translation: CASSPTGQVYGYTF. The chain links TRBV7-3 to TRBJ1-2; 8 bases fit TRBD1. With V trimmed by 5 bases and J by 4 bases, 6 bases remained unmatched. The germline gives CDR1 SGHTA, CDR2 FQGTGA. This CDR3 contains 14 residues.

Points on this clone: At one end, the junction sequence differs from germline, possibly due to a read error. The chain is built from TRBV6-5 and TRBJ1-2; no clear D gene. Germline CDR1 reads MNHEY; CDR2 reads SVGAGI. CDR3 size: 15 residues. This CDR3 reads CASSDSGRSPPGYTF. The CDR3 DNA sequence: TGTGCCAGCAGTGACTCGGGAAGAAGTCCTCCTGGCTACACCTTC.

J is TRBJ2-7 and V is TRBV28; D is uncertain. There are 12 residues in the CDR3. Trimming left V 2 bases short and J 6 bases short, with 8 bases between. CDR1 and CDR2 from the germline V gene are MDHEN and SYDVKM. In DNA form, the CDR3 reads TGTGCCAGCAGTTTACAGGCCCGCGAGCAGTACTTC. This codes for CASSLQAREQYF.

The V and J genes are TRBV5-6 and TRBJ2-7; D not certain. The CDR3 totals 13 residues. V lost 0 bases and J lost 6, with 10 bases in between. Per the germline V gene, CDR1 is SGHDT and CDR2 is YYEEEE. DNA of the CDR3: TGTGCCAGCAGCTTGGAAGGTCCCGGCGAGCAGTACTTC. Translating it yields CASSLEGPGEQYF.

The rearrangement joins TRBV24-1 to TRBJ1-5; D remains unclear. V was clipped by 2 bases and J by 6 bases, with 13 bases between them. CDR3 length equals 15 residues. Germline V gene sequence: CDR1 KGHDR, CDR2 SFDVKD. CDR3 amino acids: CATSDSQEVGQPQHF. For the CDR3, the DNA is TGTGCCACCAGTGATTCCCAGGAGGTAGGTCAGCCCCAGCATTTT.

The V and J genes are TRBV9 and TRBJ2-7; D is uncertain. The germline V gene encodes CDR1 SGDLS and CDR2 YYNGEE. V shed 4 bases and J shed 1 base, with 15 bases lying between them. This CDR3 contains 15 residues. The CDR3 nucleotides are TGTGCCAGCAGCCCCCAGGAAGGGCTTTCCTACGAGCAGTACTTC. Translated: CASSPQEGLSYEQYF.

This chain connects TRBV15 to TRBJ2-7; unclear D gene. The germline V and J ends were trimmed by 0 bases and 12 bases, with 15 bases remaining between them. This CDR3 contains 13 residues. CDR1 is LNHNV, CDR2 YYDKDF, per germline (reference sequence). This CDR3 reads CATSRDRAPPGYF. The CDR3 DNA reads TGTGCCACCAGCAGAGATCGGGCACCGCCTGGGTACTTC.

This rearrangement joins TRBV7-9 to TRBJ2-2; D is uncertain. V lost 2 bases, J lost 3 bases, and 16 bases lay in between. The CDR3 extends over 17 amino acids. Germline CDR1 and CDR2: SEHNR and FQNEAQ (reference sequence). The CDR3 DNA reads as TGTGCCAGCAGCTTACGTCTACTCGCCGCGGACACCGGGGAGCTGTTTTTT. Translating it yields CASSLRLLAADTGELFF.

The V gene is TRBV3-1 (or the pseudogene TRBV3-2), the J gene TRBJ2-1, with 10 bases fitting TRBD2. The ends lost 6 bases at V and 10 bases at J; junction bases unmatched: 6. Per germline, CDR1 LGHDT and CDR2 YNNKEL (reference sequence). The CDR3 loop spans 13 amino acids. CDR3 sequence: CASSRLAGVEQFF. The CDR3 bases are TGTGCCAGCAGTAGGCTAGCGGGAGTGGAGCAGTTCTTC.

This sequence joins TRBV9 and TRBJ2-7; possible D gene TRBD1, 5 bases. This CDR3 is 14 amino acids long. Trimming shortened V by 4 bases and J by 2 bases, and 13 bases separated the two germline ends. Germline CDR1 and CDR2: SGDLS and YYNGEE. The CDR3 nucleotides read TGTGCCAGCAGCCCCCTAGGGGAAGCCTACGAGCAGTACTTC. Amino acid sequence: CASSPLGEAYEQYF.

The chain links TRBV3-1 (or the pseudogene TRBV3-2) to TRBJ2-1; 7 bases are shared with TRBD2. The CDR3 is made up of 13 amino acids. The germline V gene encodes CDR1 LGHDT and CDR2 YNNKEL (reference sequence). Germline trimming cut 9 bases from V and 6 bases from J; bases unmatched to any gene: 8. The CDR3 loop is CASSTSTSNEQFF. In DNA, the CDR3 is TGTGCCAGTTCGACTAGCACGTCCAATGAGCAGTTCTTC.

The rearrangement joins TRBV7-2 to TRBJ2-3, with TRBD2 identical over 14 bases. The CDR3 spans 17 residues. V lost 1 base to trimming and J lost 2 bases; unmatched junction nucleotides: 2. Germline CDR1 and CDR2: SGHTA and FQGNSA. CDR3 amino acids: CASSLGLAGGTTDTQYF. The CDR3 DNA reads TGTGCCAGCAGCTTAGGACTAGCGGGAGGGACCACAGATACGCAGTATTTT.

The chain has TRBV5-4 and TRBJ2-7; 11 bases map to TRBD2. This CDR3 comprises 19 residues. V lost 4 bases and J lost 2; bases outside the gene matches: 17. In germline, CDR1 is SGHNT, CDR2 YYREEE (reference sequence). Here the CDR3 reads CASSLPGRGLAEPAYEQYF. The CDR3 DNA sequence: TGTGCCAGCAGCCTTCCGGGACGGGGACTAGCGGAGCCAGCCTACGAGCAGTACTTC.

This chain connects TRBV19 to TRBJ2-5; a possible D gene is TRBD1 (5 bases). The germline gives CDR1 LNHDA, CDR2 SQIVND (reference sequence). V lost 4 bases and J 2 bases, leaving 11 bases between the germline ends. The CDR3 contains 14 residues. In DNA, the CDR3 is TGTGCCAGTAGTAAGGCAGACAGACAAGAGACCCAGTACTTC. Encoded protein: CASSKADRQETQYF.

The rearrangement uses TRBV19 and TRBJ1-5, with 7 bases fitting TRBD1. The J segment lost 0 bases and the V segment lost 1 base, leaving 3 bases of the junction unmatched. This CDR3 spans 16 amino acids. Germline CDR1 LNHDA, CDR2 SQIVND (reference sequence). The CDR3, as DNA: TGTGCCAGTAGTATAGTGACAGGGTATAGCAATCAGCCCCAGCATTTT. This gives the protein CASSIVTGYSNQPQHF.

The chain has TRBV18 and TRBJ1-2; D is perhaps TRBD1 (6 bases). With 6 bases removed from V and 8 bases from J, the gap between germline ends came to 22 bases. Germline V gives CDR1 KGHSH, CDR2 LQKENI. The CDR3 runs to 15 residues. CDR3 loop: CASSTGGASRDGYTF. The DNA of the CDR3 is TGTGCCAGCTCTACGGGGGGGGCGTCCCGGGACGGCTACACCTTC.

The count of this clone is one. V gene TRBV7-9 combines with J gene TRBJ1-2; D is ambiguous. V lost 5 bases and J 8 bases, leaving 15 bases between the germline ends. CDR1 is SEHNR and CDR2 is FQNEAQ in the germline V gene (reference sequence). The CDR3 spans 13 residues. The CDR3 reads CASSRQETGGYTF. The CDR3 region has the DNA TGTGCCAGCAGCCGCCAGGAAACTGGGGGCTACACCTTC.

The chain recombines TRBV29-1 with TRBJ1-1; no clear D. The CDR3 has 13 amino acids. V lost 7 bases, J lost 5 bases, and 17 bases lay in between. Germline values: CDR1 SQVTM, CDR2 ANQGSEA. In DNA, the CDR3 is TGCAGCGCCAGACTAGGGCAGCTTACTGAAGCTTTCTTT. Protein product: CSARLGQLTEAFF.

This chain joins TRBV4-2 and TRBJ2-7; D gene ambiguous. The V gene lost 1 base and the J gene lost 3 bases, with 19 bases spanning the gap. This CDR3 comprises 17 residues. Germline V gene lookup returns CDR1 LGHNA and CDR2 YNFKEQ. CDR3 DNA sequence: TGTGCCAGCAGCCAAGGGGCCGCCCTAGGACCCCGCTACGAGCAGTACTTC. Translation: CASSQGAALGPRYEQYF.

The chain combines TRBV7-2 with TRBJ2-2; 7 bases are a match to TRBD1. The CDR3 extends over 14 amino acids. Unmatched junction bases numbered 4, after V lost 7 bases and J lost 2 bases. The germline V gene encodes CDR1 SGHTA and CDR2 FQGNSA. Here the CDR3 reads CASNRDRNTGELFF. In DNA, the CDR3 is TGTGCCAGCAACCGGGACAGAAACACCGGGGAGCTGTTTTTT.

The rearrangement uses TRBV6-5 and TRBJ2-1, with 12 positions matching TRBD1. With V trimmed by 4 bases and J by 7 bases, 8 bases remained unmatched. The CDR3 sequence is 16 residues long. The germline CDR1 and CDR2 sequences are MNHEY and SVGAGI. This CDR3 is CASSSGDRGRTNEQFF. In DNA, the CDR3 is TGTGCCAGCAGTTCGGGGGACAGGGGGCGTACAAATGAGCAGTTCTTC.

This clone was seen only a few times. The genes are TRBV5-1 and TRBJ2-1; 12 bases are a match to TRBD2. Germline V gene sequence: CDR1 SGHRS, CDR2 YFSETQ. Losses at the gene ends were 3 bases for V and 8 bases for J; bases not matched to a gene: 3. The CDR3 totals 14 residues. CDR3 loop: CASSSSGGADEQFF. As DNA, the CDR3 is TGCGCCAGCAGCTCTAGCGGGGGGGCAGATGAGCAGTTCTTC. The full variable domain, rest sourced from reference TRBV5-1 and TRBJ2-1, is KAGVTQTPRYLIKTRGQQVTLSCSPISGHRSVSWYQQTPGQGLQFLFEYFSETQRNKGNFPGRFSGRQFSNSRSEMNVSTLELGDSALYLCASSSSGGADEQFFGPGTRLTVL.

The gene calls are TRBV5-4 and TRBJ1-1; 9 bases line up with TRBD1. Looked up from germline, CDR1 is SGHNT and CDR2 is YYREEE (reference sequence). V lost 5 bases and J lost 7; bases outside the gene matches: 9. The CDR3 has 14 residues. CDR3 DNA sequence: TGTGCCAGCAGGCAAAGGACAGGGGAGGGTGAAGCTTTCTTT. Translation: CASRQRTGEGEAFF.